The subject of this entry is one T cell receptor (beta chain). Using immunoSEQ multiplex PCR, the repertoire was profiled, and TCRdb retains in-frame clones only, with some absent. Of around 64,000 clones listed, roughly nine tenths are singletons. This specimen belongs to a study of T cells in localized non-small cell lung cancer. This clonotype was obtained from a man aged 35 to 70 with stage I lung adenocarcinoma. The material sequenced was peripheral blood, taken before any cancer treatment.

CDR3 sequence: CATSGDRGDTGELFF. In nucleotides, the CDR3 is TGTGCCACCAGCGGGGACAGGGGGGACACCGGGGAGCTGTTTTTT. This sequence joins TRBV15 and TRBJ2-2, with 11 nucleotides matching TRBD1. J lost 3 bases, V lost 5 bases, and 2 bases had no gene match. Germline V gene sequence: CDR1 LNHNV, CDR2 YYDKDF (reference sequence). The CDR3 is 15 amino acids.